One sample yielded the 8 T cell receptor beta chains listed below, sequenced in a study of cytomegalovirus exposure and HLA in healthy donors. Researchers ran the PCR with 60 Vbeta and 13 Jbeta primers. The repertoire was sequenced with immunoSEQ multiplex PCR; TCRdb's copy has only in-frame clones and lacks some. Of about 120,000 clones in the sample, less than 80% were seen once. The sequenced sample consisted of PBMCs. Receptor source: a woman aged 50 to 65 in good health and CMV-seropositive.

This chain uses TRBV7-9 with TRBJ1-2; D unclear. The ends were cut back, 5 bases at V and 0 bases at J, with 13 bases in the middle. Germline CDR1 reads SEHNR; CDR2 reads FQNEAQ (reference sequence). CDR3 length equals 15 residues. The CDR3 coding sequence is TGTGCCAGCAGCCCGATGTGGAGCGCTAACTATGGCTACACCTTC. Protein product: CASSPMWSANYGYTF.

This chain links TRBV10-2 with TRBJ2-7, with 7 bases identical to TRBD2. CDR1 and CDR2 from the germline V gene are WSHSY and SAAADI. The CDR3 covers 13 residues. After removal of 4 bases from V and 5 bases from J, the junction contained 5 bases not matched to a gene. The CDR3 bases are TGCGCCAGCAGTGCGGCGGGAGACCACGAGCAGTACTTC. Its protein product is CASSAAGDHEQYF.

The chain has TRBV19 and TRBJ2-1; TRBD1 might be the D (5 bases). Trimming removed 5 bases at V and 3 bases at J, with 17 bases between. The V gene's germline CDR1 is LNHDA and CDR2 SQIVND (reference sequence). This CDR3 has 16 amino acids. The CDR3 coding sequence is TGTGCCAGTAGTCCCGCGAGTCGACAGATCTACAATGAGCAGTTCTTC. This gives the protein CASSPASRQIYNEQFF. The full variable domain, rest sourced from reference TRBV19 and TRBJ2-1, is DGGITQSPKYLFRKEGQNVTLSCEQNLNHDAMYWYRQDPGQGLRLIYYSQIVNDFQKGDIAEGYSVSREKKESFPLTVTSAQKNPTAFYLCASSPASRQIYNEQFFGPGTRLTVL.

This clone has a handful of counts. The chain recombines TRBV7-2 with TRBJ2-3, with a tentative D call TRBD1 (6 bases). V was trimmed by 4 bases and J by 7 bases, leaving 12 bases between them. Germline V lookup: CDR1 SGHTA, CDR2 FQGNSA. The CDR3 has 13 amino acids. The CDR3 here is CASSSQGKNTQYF. CDR3 DNA sequence: TGTGCCAGCAGCTCTCAGGGGAAAAATACGCAGTATTTT.

This sequence joins TRBV5-1 and TRBJ1-2, with D perhaps matching TRBD1 (5 bases). This CDR3 has 15 residues. The germline V and J ends were trimmed by 0 bases and 4 bases, with 13 bases remaining between them. CDR1 and CDR2 from the germline V gene are SGHRS and YFSETQ. The DNA for the CDR3 is TGCGCCAGCAGCTTGGCTGACAGCCCTCTCTATGGCTACACCTTC. Translated, it gives CASSLADSPLYGYTF.

This rearrangement joins TRBV7-2 to TRBJ2-7, with 10 bases matching TRBD1. Germline assignment: CDR1 SGHTA and CDR2 FQGNSA. Trimming cost V 4 bases and J 6 bases; bases outside gene matches: 6. This CDR3 region has 14 residues. CDR3 residues: CASSSGTGVFEQYF. The CDR3 DNA is TGTGCCAGCAGCTCCGGGACAGGGGTGTTCGAGCAGTACTTC.

This clone has only one observation. The gene calls are TRBV5-8 and TRBJ1-1, with 7 nucleotides matching TRBD1. The germline V gene has CDR1 SGHTS and CDR2 YDEGEE. The CDR3 is made up of 13 amino acids. Unmatched junction bases numbered 3, after V lost 4 bases and J lost 3 bases. CDR3 region: CASSSDRDTEAFF. CDR3 coding DNA: TGTGCCAGCAGCAGTGACAGGGACACTGAAGCTTTCTTT. The complete variable domain, with remaining parts taken from reference TRBV5-8 and TRBJ1-1, reads EAGVTQSPTHLIKTRGQQATLRCSPISGHTSVYWYQQALGLGLQFLLWYDEGEERNRGNFPPRFSGRQFPNYSSELNVNALELEDSALYLCASSSDRDTEAFFGQGTRLTVV.

The V and J genes are TRBV30 and TRBJ2-1; D is undetermined. V gave up 7 bases and J gave up 10 bases, with 14 bases separating them. CDR1 and CDR2 from the germline V gene are GTSNPN and SVGIG (reference sequence). The CDR3 is 11 residues long. The chain's CDR3 is CAYRNLNEQFF. The CDR3 coding sequence is TGTGCCTACAGAAACCTAAACGAGCAGTTCTTC.